These T cell receptor beta chains were read from a single sample in a study of blood T cells in healthy people across ages. TCRdb analysed the 5' RACE reads with MiXCR anew, one entry per CDR3 protein. Of some 760,000 distinct CDR3 sequences in the sample, more than 20% were seen once. The data were also submitted as part of a second study, on T cells of mothers and their children.

Material: blood. The receptors here all came from a boy aged 10-17 years in good health. CDR3s include the opening cysteine and the closing phenylalanine or tryptophan. The D gene is left open where the match is weak. Size is stated for part of the rows, as once, few or many counts, or as a class when the clone is expanded.

clone size	D gene	J gene	V gene	CDR3 DNA	CDR3 protein
many	.	TRBJ2-5	TRBV7-9	TGTGCCAGCAGCTTAGCGGGAGGAAAAGAGACCCAGTACTTC	CASSLAGGKETQYF
few	.	TRBJ2-7	TRBV6-2/TRBV6-3	TGTGCCAGCAGTTACGGTCGAATCTACGAGCAGTACTTC	CASSYGRIYEQYF
.	.	TRBJ1-5	TRBV20-1	TGCAGTGCTAGAGCCCATGGGGGCGCGAGCAATCAGCCCCAGCATTTT	CSARAHGGASNQPQHF
.	.	TRBJ1-5	TRBV27	TGTGCCAGCAGTACCAGGGACTTAAGCAATCAGCCCCAGCATTTT	CASSTRDLSNQPQHF
few	.	TRBJ2-1	TRBV7-2	TGTGCCAGCAGCTTAGATCGGCGGGAGCAGTTCTTC	CASSLDRREQFF
few	.	TRBJ2-7	TRBV29-1	TGCAGCGTTGATCAGGGCGGGACTTTCGACGAGCAGTACTTC	CSVDQGGTFDEQYF
few	TRBD1	TRBJ1-5	TRBV27	TGTGCCAGCACCCAGACAGGGGATGGGAATCAGCCCCAGCATTTT	CASTQTGDGNQPQHF
few	.	TRBJ2-3	TRBV9	TGTGCCAGCAGCGTAGGACCGAGCACAGATACGCAGTATTTT	CASSVGPSTDTQYF
few	.	TRBJ2-6	TRBV5-6	TGTGCCAGCAGCTTGTATACTCCTAGCTCTGGGGCCAACGTCCTGACTTTC	CASSLYTPSSGANVLTF
.	.	TRBJ2-7	TRBV5-1	TGCGCCAGCAGCGCACCGACAGGTTACGAGCAGTACTTC	CASSAPTGYEQYF
.	.	TRBJ2-7	TRBV6-2/TRBV6-3	TGTGCCAACAGCTCCACGGGAGCTCTTCGAGGACAGCAGTACTTC	CANSSTGALRGQQYF
.	.	TRBJ1-1	TRBV29-1	TGCAGCGTTGCCCGGGGGGACACTGAAGCTTTCTTT	CSVARGDTEAFF
.	TRBD2	TRBJ2-7	TRBV29-1	TGCAGCGTAAAAATAGCGGGGGTTGCCTACGAGCAGTACTTC	CSVKIAGVAYEQYF
few	.	TRBJ2-3	TRBV7-2	TGTGCCAGCAGCTTACGTCGGGACTTAACAGATACGCAGTATTTT	CASSLRRDLTDTQYF
.	TRBD1	TRBJ2-5	TRBV5-1	TGCGCCAGCAGCTTGTCGGGACAGTTCGGGGAGACCCAGTACTTC	CASSLSGQFGETQYF
few	TRBD1	TRBJ2-4	TRBV4-3	TGCGCCAGCAGCCCGGGACAGCGGAGTATTAACATTCAGTACTTC	CASSPGQRSINIQYF
few	.	TRBJ1-2	TRBV4-1	TGCGCCAGCAGCCAGGGGACTGAGAGCTATGGCTACACCTTC	CASSQGTESYGYTF
.	TRBD2	TRBJ2-1	TRBV7-9	TGTGCCAGCAGCTTAGAACTAGCGGGGGGAGCTGAGCAGTTCTTC	CASSLELAGGAEQFF
few	.	TRBJ2-2	TRBV29-1	TGCAGCGTTAGGGGCGCCGGGGAGCTGTTTTTT	CSVRGAGELFF
.	.	TRBJ1-3	TRBV19	TGTGCCACCAGAATAAGCTCTGGAAACACCATATATTTT	CATRISSGNTIYF
.	.	TRBJ1-1	TRBV9	TGTGCCAGCAGCGTAGGCGAGGTAGCGGATAACACTGAAGCTTTCTTT	CASSVGEVADNTEAFF
.	.	TRBJ2-4	TRBV24-1	TGTGCCACCAGTGATTTGCTATTCGCGGATAAAAACATTCAGTACTTC	CATSDLLFADKNIQYF
.	TRBD2	TRBJ2-7	TRBV20-1	TGCAGTGCCGGCGGTTCGGGGGGGTTCTCCTACTACGAGCAGTACTTC	CSAGGSGGFSYYEQYF
.	.	TRBJ2-1	TRBV19	TGTGCCAGTAGTATAGATGGTCCTTACAATGAGCAGTTCTTC	CASSIDGPYNEQFF
.	.	TRBJ2-5	TRBV3-1	TGTGCCAGCAGCCGCCCCCCGGAGGAGACCCAGTACTTC	CASSRPPEETQYF
.	.	TRBJ2-1	TRBV20-1	TGCAGTGCTAGAGATTGGAGGGAGGGGGTCAATGAGCAGTTCTTC	CSARDWREGVNEQFF
few	TRBD1	TRBJ2-7	TRBV20-1	TGCAGTGCTGACCGGGACAGAGATTCCTACGAGCAGTACTTC	CSADRDRDSYEQYF